This T cell receptor beta chain was captured in a study of memory B cells and T cells in multiple sclerosis. Concerning this clone itself: Its antigen is currently unknown.

This CDR3 contains 13 residues. Trimming took off 5 bases at V and 5 bases at J, with 11 bases between the two ends. Germline values: CDR1 SNHLY, CDR2 FYNNEI. CFSE-dim autoproliferating and CFSE-high non-proliferating T cells from unstimulated culture were sequenced separately. 5x10^7 CFSE-labeled PBMCs were cultured 6 to 7 days unstimulated, then replicate wells were pooled. Without exogenous stimuli, roughly 0.49 uM CFSE-labeled PBMCs were cultured serum-free. Study-level results: Compartments had unequal clone-set sizes, affecting shared clonotype counts.

Measured with immunoSEQ multiplex PCR; TCRdb has only the in-frame clones, and not every one. The sample has about 45,000 clones, around 79% seen once; the top ten hold 1% to 1.3%. The receptor was isolated from a human donor with multiple sclerosis. What was sequenced was PBMCs from blood kept in culture. The genes are TRBV2 and TRBJ2-3; the D gene is possibly TRBD2 (6 bases). In DNA form, the CDR3 reads TGTGCCAGCAGTCCCCTGCGGGGAGATACGCAGTATTTT. Protein product: CASSPLRGDTQYF.